Below are 12 T cell receptor beta chains sequenced from a single sample in a study of CD8 T cells in ankylosing spondylitis. Study-level findings and limits: A TCR beta motif made of eight highly homologous variants seemed typical of ankylosing spondylitis blood.

Their target antigens are unknown. A single record per CDR3 protein comes from TCRdb applying MiXCR to the 5' RACE reads. Among around 390,000 distinct CDR3 sequences, about 22% were seen once, and the ten largest hold about a sixth. Material for sequencing was blood, either unsorted or a sorted T cell fraction (not recorded which). All receptors come from a male donor with ankylosing spondylitis.

This clonotype was recorded at least ten times. The chain has TRBV29-1 and TRBJ2-1, with 12 bases identical to TRBD1. Trimming at V came to 7 bases and at J to 0 bases, leaving 4 bases not matched to a gene. Germline-derived CDR1 and CDR2 are SQVTM and ANQGSEA. This CDR3 contains 15 residues. CDR3 region: CSAGTGGFSYNEQFF. In nucleotides, the CDR3 is TGCAGCGCTGGGACAGGGGGCTTCTCCTACAATGAGCAGTTCTTC.

The chain links TRBV27 to TRBJ1-6; TRBD1 aligns across 9 bases. V gave up 2 bases and J gave up 6 bases; unmatched junction bases: 2. Germline V lookup: CDR1 MNHEY, CDR2 SMNVEV (reference sequence). The CDR3 is 15 residues long. In DNA, the CDR3 is TGTGCCAGCAGTTTAATGACAGGGGGTAATTCACCCCTCCACTTT. Its protein product is CASSLMTGGNSPLHF.

This clonotype was seen more than once but under ten times. V usage is TRBV20-1 and J usage is TRBJ2-7, with 8 nucleotides matching TRBD1. The germline V gene encodes CDR1 DFQATT and CDR2 SNEGSKA (reference sequence). J lost 4 bases, V lost 1 base, and 3 bases had no gene match. This CDR3 is 13 amino acids long. The CDR3 spells CSARVRGLYEQYF. The CDR3 nucleotides read TGCAGTGCTAGAGTCAGGGGGCTGTACGAGCAGTACTTC.

The rearrangement links TRBV27 to TRBJ2-6; D not resolved. The CDR3 has 16 amino acids. Germline CDR1 reads MNHEY; CDR2 reads SMNVEV (reference sequence). V shed 2 bases and J shed 0 bases, with 8 bases lying between them. DNA of the CDR3: TGTGCCAGCAGTTTAACGACGGGCTCTGGGGCCAACGTCCTGACTTTC. As protein: CASSLTTGSGANVLTF.

This clonotype was counted between two and nine times. This chain links TRBV12-3 or TRBV12-4 with TRBJ1-2; 7 bases align to TRBD1. The CDR3 has 14 amino acids. J was trimmed by 1 base and V by 5 bases; bases with no gene match: 4. The CDR3 bases are TGTGCCAGCAGTGGGACAGAGAATAACTATGGCTACACCTTC. It encodes CASSGTENNYGYTF.

The genes are TRBV3-1 and TRBJ2-2; the match to TRBD1 covers 11 bases. The germline V gene has CDR1 LGHDT and CDR2 YNNKEL (reference sequence). J gave up 8 bases and V 0 bases, and 14 bases lay outside the gene matches. The CDR3 spans 19 residues. The CDR3 DNA follows: TGTGCCAGCAGCCAAGATATCTCGGACAGGGGGCCTCACTCGGGGGAGCTGTTTTTT. Its protein is CASSQDISDRGPHSGELFF.

V and J are TRBV14 and TRBJ2-1; weak D call: TRBD2 (5 bases). The CDR3 extends over 15 amino acids. Germline values: CDR1 SGHDN, CDR2 FVKESK. Trimming removed 4 bases at V and 4 bases at J, with 14 bases between. The CDR3 here is CASSPLWENYNEQFF. The CDR3 coding sequence is TGTGCCAGCAGCCCCCTTTGGGAGAATTACAATGAGCAGTTCTTC.

The chain carries TRBV20-1 and TRBJ2-7; tentatively, D is TRBD2 (6 bases). The germline CDR1 and CDR2 sequences are DFQATT and SNEGSKA (reference sequence). V dropped 0 bases and J dropped 0 bases, with 15 bases sitting between them. There are 16 residues in the CDR3. CDR3: CSARENLGTGSYEQYF. Written as DNA, the CDR3 is TGCAGTGCTAGAGAGAATCTCGGGACTGGCTCCTACGAGCAGTACTTC.

This clonotype was recorded many times. The chain couples TRBV29-1 to TRBJ1-3; 7 bases fit TRBD1. The CDR3 runs to 14 residues. The V gene end was trimmed by 4 bases and the J gene end by 6 bases; junction bases not matched to a gene: 9. Germline CDR1 SQVTM, CDR2 ANQGSEA. The CDR3 nucleotides are TGCAGCGTTGGCCAGGGGGTTAGTGCAAACACCATATATTTT. It yields the protein CSVGQGVSANTIYF.

V usage is TRBV24-1 and J usage is TRBJ2-2; D may be TRBD2 (5 bases). V shed 12 bases and J shed 1 base, with 11 bases lying between them. The germline V gene encodes CDR1 KGHDR and CDR2 SFDVKD. The CDR3 length is 13 residues. In nucleotides, the CDR3 is TGTGCCGCCGGGAAAGAGAACACCGGGGAGCTGTTTTTT. This translates into CAAGKENTGELFF.

This chain links TRBV7-9 with TRBJ2-5; D is unresolved. The CDR3 has 14 amino acids. The V gene's germline CDR1 is SEHNR and CDR2 FQNEAQ (reference sequence). Trimming left V 0 bases short and J 7 bases short, with 12 bases between. CDR3 loop: CASSLAVDGVTQYF. The CDR3 DNA sequence: TGTGCCAGCAGCTTAGCCGTAGATGGCGTGACCCAGTACTTC.

The chain couples TRBV11-2 to TRBJ1-2; perhaps TRBD1 as D (5 bases). V was cut by 0 bases and J by 6 bases, with 5 bases left in between. Germline lookup yields CDR1 SGHAT and CDR2 FQNNGV. The CDR3 has 12 amino acids. CDR3 coding DNA: TGTGCCAGCAGCTTAGAAGGGGATGGCTACACCTTC. It yields the protein CASSLEGDGYTF.